The clone carrying this T cell receptor (beta chain) was picked up one time. What it binds is unknown. The data are from a study of blood T cells in healthy people across ages. A sample-barcoded 5' primer and a J-beta primer mix were used in a second PCR of roughly 6 to 11 cycles. From the 5' RACE reads, TCRdb called clonotypes with MiXCR, one entry per CDR3 protein. The table has hundreds of thousands of distinct CDR3 sequences, about 55% seen once; the top ten hold about 42%. Study-wide results and limits: A greater number of naive CD4+ cells and higher diversity distinguished long-lived donors from aged donors. CMV infection status of these donors was not known. Because sorting was not performed, PBMCs prevented conclusive naive versus antigen-experienced comparison.

CDR3 size: 16 residues. In germline, CDR1 is SGDLS, CDR2 YYNGEE. V shed 1 base and J 3 bases; nucleotides not matched to a gene: 10. The chain recombines TRBV9 with TRBJ2-7; 7 nucleotides match TRBD1. Sample: blood. This TCR came from a man at least 80 years old in good health. Here the CDR3 DNA reads TGTGCCAGCAGCGTAACCGGGACAGCGAGCTACTACGAGCAGTACTTC. Translating it yields CASSVTGTASYYEQYF.